These T cell receptor beta chains were read from a single sample in a study of STAT3 mutations in large granular lymphocyte leukemia. TCRdb's copy holds only in-frame clones and misses some; the assay was immunoSEQ multiplex PCR. The sample includes 30,000 to 45,000 clones, around nine tenths of them seen just once. Sequencing was done on a sample of PBMCs. The origin of the receptors is a human donor with T large granular lymphocyte leukemia. Some clones in this sample may be carry-over from other donors' samples. The CDR3 runs from the conserved cysteine through the conserved F or W. A D gene is named only where the DNA matches it firmly.

v_gene,d_gene,j_gene,CDR3aa
TRBV19,-,TRBJ1-1,CASYGRPNTEAFF
TRBV9,-,TRBJ2-2,CASSVAQLVVNTGELFF
TRBV6-1,-,TRBJ1-1,CASSGDLNTEAFF
TRBV14,-,TRBJ2-1,CASSQDYGEQFF
TRBV30,-,TRBJ2-3,CAWSSTDTQYF
TRBV7-8,-,TRBJ1-6,CASSSSTGTSPLHF
TRBV25-1,-,TRBJ1-5,CASSESGRLQPQHF
TRBV27,TRBD1,TRBJ1-1,CASSLTGVMNTEAFF
TRBV27,-,TRBJ1-5,CASSLIGSNQPQHF
TRBV5-4,TRBD2,TRBJ2-5,CASSLGLAWETQYF
TRBV7-9,TRBD1,TRBJ1-4,CASSYRGTNEKLFF
TRBV4-3,-,TRBJ1-2,CASSQGRQRLYGYTF
TRBV9,TRBD2,TRBJ2-1,CASRPPSGGANEQFF
TRBV7-2,-,TRBJ1-4,CASSLRRQVFEKLFF
TRBV15,-,TRBJ1-1,CATSRERQMGDTEAFF
TRBV28,TRBD2,TRBJ2-1,CASSLAGYNEQFF
TRBV29-1,TRBD1,TRBJ1-2,CSVEKDRGYGYTF
TRBV5-1,-,TRBJ2-2,CASSLVPGGELFF
TRBV19,-,TRBJ1-2,CASKGGRESYTF
TRBV5-1,TRBD1,TRBJ2-5,CASSFGTEQETQYF
TRBV5-1,-,TRBJ1-5,CASSLGDRAQGPQHF
TRBV5-5,TRBD1,TRBJ1-6,CASSPWTGTNSPLHF
TRBV2,-,TRBJ2-6,CASSRGRAVSGANVLTF
TRBV6-1,-,TRBJ1-2,CASSDGSNYGYTF
TRBV18,-,TRBJ2-3,CASSPQYTITDTQYF
TRBV28,-,TRBJ1-2,CASSLSGATYGYTF
TRBV5-6,TRBD1,TRBJ2-1,CASSGVRGYSYNEQFF
TRBV5-4,-,TRBJ1-6,CASSFDGGNSPLHF
TRBV7-9,TRBD2,TRBJ2-7,CASTTAGGGNSYEQYF
TRBV28,-,TRBJ1-3,CASSLTGNTIYF
TRBV28,-,TRBJ1-2,CASIPSGHHNYGYTF
TRBV29-1,-,TRBJ1-1,CSFVPGRPNTEAFF
TRBV15,-,TRBJ2-7,CATSSHMGTESYEQYF
TRBV5-1,-,TRBJ2-1,CASSLGGDNEQFF
TRBV18,-,TRBJ1-1,CASSPSGENTEAFF
TRBV4-3,TRBD2,TRBJ2-7,CASSQERDYGYEQYF
TRBV4-1,-,TRBJ2-5,CASSQEGSRGETQYF
TRBV6-1,-,TRBJ1-2,CASRTGRAYGYTF
TRBV7-2,-,TRBJ1-1,CASSSRTLQGAFF
TRBV4-2,TRBD2,TRBJ2-1,CASSQGRGGTYNEQFF
TRBV5-5,-,TRBJ1-5,CASSWGATGARQPQHF
TRBV10-3,-,TRBJ1-1,CAIREGMNTEAFF
TRBV13,-,TRBJ1-2,CASSSGAYGYTF
TRBV11-3,-,TRBJ1-1,CASSLQGKNTEAFF
TRBV6-1,TRBD1,TRBJ1-5,CASSQGVAQPQHF
TRBV18,-,TRBJ1-6,CASSPAQNSPLHF
TRBV5-4,-,TRBJ1-2,CASSWRTSYYGYTF
TRBV5-1,TRBD1,TRBJ2-5,CASSSPDRRQETQYF
TRBV15,TRBD1,TRBJ1-5,CATSRGGDSYQPQHF
TRBV4-3,TRBD1,TRBJ1-6,CASSQTGDSPLHF